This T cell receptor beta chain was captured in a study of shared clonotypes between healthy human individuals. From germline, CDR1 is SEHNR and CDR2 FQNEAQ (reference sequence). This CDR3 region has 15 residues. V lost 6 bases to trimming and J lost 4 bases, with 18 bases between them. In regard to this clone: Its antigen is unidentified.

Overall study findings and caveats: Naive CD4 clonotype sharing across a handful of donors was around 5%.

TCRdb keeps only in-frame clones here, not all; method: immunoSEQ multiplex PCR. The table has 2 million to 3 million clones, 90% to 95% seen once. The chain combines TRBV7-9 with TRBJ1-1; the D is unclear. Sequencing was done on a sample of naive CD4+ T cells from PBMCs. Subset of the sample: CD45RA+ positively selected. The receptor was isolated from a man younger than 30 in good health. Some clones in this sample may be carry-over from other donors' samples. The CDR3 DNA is TGTGCCAGCAGTTACCGGGCCCTCTCGGGCACTGAAGCTTTCTTT. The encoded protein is CASSYRALSGTEAFF.